This TCR beta chain came from a study of cytomegalovirus exposure and HLA in healthy donors. Study-wide results and limits: A few chains tied to CMV proved CMV antigen-specific in vitro. HLA allele associations emerged for some 16,000 TCR beta sequences in a later analysis, at 0.05 false discovery rate. Data from an earlier analysis indicated that most TCR beta V segments were productive either about 87% or about 30% of the time. Several top significant clusters appeared, in a later analysis, to be linked to common viral pathogens.

Germline trimming cut 0 bases from V and 0 bases from J; bases unmatched to any gene: 10. Germline values: CDR1 GTSNPN, CDR2 SVGIG (reference sequence). This CDR3 is built from 18 residues. Both 60 Vbeta primers and 13 Jbeta primers went into the PCR. Sequencing used immunoSEQ multiplex PCR; TCRdb keeps in-frame clones, though not all of them. The sample shows about 160,000 clones, approximately 80% of them seen only once. Worth noting for this clone: Its specificity is not known.

This receptor was obtained from a woman aged 45-60 years in good health and CMV-seropositive. V usage is TRBV30 and J usage is TRBJ1-3; 8 nucleotides agree with TRBD1. Sample: PBMCs. CDR3 protein: CAWSVLRTGRRSGNTIYF. The CDR3, as DNA: TGTGCCTGGAGTGTACTACGGACAGGGAGACGCTCTGGAAACACCATATATTTT.